This T cell receptor (beta chain) was sequenced during a study of cytomegalovirus exposure and HLA in healthy donors. This CDR3 is 15 amino acids long. V lost 0 bases and J 4 bases, leaving 12 bases between the germline ends. Germline loops: CDR1 SGHAT, CDR2 FQNNGV. The PCR had 60 Vbeta and 13 Jbeta primers. The protocol was immunoSEQ multiplex PCR, while the TCRdb copy is restricted to in-frame clones and leaves out a portion. The sample contains about 160,000 clones, 60% to 80% of which appear only once. This sequence joins TRBV11-2 and TRBJ1-1, with D hard to call. The TCR was taken from a young man in good health and CMV-seropositive. Sample: PBMCs. The CDR3 DNA follows: TGTGCCAGCAGCTTAGAGCTCATAGAGGGCACTGAAGCTTTCTTT. Its translation is CASSLELIEGTEAFF.